These T cell receptor beta chains were read from a single sample in a study of blood T cell repertoires in COVID-19. The repertoire was sequenced with immunoSEQ multiplex PCR; TCRdb's copy has only in-frame clones and lacks some. The sample carries approximately 180,000 clones, about 85% recorded once. Sequenced: peripheral blood. The receptor set was obtained from a man between 60 and 75 years old with active or convalescent COVID-19. CDR3s include the opening cysteine and the closing phenylalanine or tryptophan. The order of the fields is V gene, J gene, CDR3 protein.

TRBV27	TRBJ2-7	CASRNTGGTIYEQYF
TRBV19	TRBJ2-7	CASSTEGQGYEQYF
TRBV6-5	TRBJ1-1	CASSYGPANTEAFF
TRBV4-2	TRBJ2-1	CASSQRASGGHEQFF
TRBV5-5	TRBJ2-2	CASSRAGASNTGELFF
TRBV24-1	TRBJ2-5	CATSSNRGQETQYF
TRBV24-1	TRBJ2-2	CATSDSGGHTGELFF
TRBV19	TRBJ1-4	CASSMRGATNEKLFF
TRBV6-1	TRBJ2-3	CASSEVRGNTQYF
TRBV18	TRBJ2-7	CASSPGLEYEQYF
TRBV5-1	TRBJ2-2	CASSPAIRFAGELFF
TRBV5-1	TRBJ2-1	CASTETSGGAGEQFF
TRBV5-4	TRBJ2-1	CASSRGTSVEQFF
TRBV30	TRBJ1-3	CAWRITGGSGNTIYF
TRBV6-5	TRBJ1-5	CASSPGTGDQPQHF
TRBV6-5	TRBJ1-3	CASSPDRTSGNTIYF
TRBV4-2	TRBJ1-1	CASSQDRTGMNTEAFF
TRBV27	TRBJ2-7	CASSFTSGGAPLGEQYF
TRBV6-6	TRBJ1-4	CASSYSGKEANEKLFF
TRBV5-6	TRBJ1-6	CASSLPSSYNSPLHF
TRBV4-1	TRBJ1-1	CASSQTVNRDSEAFF
TRBV28	TRBJ2-7	CASSFSGGEQYF
TRBV28	TRBJ2-7	CASTPGDRGGEQYF
TRBV6-6	TRBJ2-5	CATKGGGGAETQYF
TRBV5-1	TRBJ1-4	CASSLESYNEKLFF